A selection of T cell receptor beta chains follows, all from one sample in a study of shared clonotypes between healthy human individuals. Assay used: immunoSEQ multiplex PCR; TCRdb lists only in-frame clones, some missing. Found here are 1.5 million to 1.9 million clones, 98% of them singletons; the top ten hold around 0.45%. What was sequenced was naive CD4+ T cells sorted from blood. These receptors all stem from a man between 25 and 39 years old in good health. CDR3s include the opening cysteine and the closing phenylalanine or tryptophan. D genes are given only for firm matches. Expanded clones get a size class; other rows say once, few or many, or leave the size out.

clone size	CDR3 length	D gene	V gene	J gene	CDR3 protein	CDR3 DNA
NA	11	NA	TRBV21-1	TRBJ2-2	CARFDTGELFF	TGTGCCCGTTTTGACACCGGGGAGCTGTTTTTT
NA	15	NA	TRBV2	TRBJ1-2	CASSERTGLGIGYTF	TGTGCCAGCAGTGAAAGGACGGGACTGGGGATCGGCTACACCTTC
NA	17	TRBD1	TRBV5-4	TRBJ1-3	CASSRGQGTSSGNTIYF	TGTGCCAGCAGCCGGGGACAGGGCACCTCCTCTGGAAACACCATATATTTT
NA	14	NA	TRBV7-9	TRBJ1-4	CASSPPRLGEKLFF	TGTGCCAGCAGCCCTCCAAGATTGGGTGAAAAACTGTTTTTT
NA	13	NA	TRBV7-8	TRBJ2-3	CASSVIRAPTQYF	TGTGCCAGCAGCGTGATCAGGGCCCCTACGCAGTATTTT
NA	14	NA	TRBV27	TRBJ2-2	CASSRGTDTGELFF	TGTGCCAGCAGTCGGGGGACGGACACCGGGGAGCTGTTTTTT
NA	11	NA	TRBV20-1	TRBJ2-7	CSARDHYEQYF	TGCAGTGCTAGAGACCACTACGAGCAGTACTTC
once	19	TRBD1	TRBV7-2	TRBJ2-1	CASSSSPGQGAAGRGEQFF	TGTGCCAGCAGCTCGTCACCGGGACAGGGGGCGGCGGGACGGGGTGAGCAGTTCTTC
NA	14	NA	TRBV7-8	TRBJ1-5	CASSSRSKDQPQHF	TGTGCCAGCAGCTCCCGCAGCAAGGATCAGCCCCAGCATTTT
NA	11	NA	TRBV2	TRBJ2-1	CASSLNNEQFF	TGTGCCAGCAGTTTAAACAATGAGCAGTTCTTC
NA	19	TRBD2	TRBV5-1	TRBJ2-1	CASSPQTGLAGGNYNEQFF	TGCGCCAGCAGCCCCCAAACGGGACTAGCGGGAGGGAACTACAATGAGCAGTTCTTC
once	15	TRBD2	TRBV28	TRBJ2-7	CASSWGLAAHKGQYF	TGTGCCAGCAGTTGGGGACTAGCGGCCCATAAGGGGCAGTACTTC
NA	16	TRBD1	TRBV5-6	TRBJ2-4	CASSLGTGSSKNIQYF	TGTGCCAGCAGCTTGGGGACAGGGTCATCCAAAAACATTCAGTACTTC
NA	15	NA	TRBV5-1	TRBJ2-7	CASSIGGGGTHEQYF	TGCGCCAGCAGCATAGGGGGCGGCGGGACCCACGAGCAGTACTTC
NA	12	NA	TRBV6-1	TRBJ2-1	CASSPKGNEQFF	TGTGCCAGCAGTCCTAAGGGGAATGAGCAGTTCTTC
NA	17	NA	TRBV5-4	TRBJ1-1	CASSLVDPGLLNTEAFF	TGTGCCAGCAGCTTGGTGGACCCGGGACTGTTGAACACTGAAGCTTTCTTT